A single sample gave rise to the 28 T cell receptor beta chains below, sequenced in a study of T cells expressing NK-cell markers (TCRdb year 2020). The method behind the library was 5' RACE. The instrument given in TCRdb is Illumina HiSeq 2000. The reads were reprocessed in TCRdb, with one entry per CDR3 protein sequence and no accompanying DNA. This sample's table lists about 550,000 distinct CDR3 sequences. The top ten clonotypes cover around 4% of the sample. The sample comprised blood T cells: a sorted CD56 or NKG2C T cell subset, CD4+ or CD8+ T cells, or bulk PBMC T cells (not recorded which). All receptors derive from a man between 18 and 29 years old in good health. Donor details come from another sample of the same person, matched by shared clones.

This CDR3 is CASSWLAASSGANVLTF. The V call is TRBV7-2, the J call TRBJ2-6. The CDR3 consists of 17 residues. Germline-derived CDR1 and CDR2 are SGHTA and FQGNSA.

The chain employs TRBV6-1 and TRBJ1-5; TCRdb's assignment of TRBD1 cannot be checked, as there is no DNA. The germline V gene has CDR1 MNHNS and CDR2 SASEGT. The CDR3 sequence is 13 residues long. This chain's CDR3 is CASSTGFDQPQHF.

The genes are TRBV29-1 and TRBJ2-1; the TCRdb D gene call, TRBD1, has no DNA to confirm it. Germline lookup yields CDR1 SQVTM and CDR2 ANQGSEA. The CDR3 sequence is 12 residues long. CDR3 in amino acids: CSVGGQVFEQFF.

This chain links TRBV11-2 with TRBJ2-5. The germline V gene encodes CDR1 SGHAT and CDR2 FQNNGV. The CDR3 is made up of 16 amino acids. CDR3 in amino acids: CASSLDRGLWQETQYF.

The chain recombines TRBV7-9 with TRBJ2-7. CDR3 size: 11 residues. Germline CDR1 SEHNR, CDR2 FQNEAQ (reference sequence). CDR3 amino acids: CASSPHYEQYF.

The chain links TRBV7-6 to TRBJ2-3; the TCRdb call, TRBD2, lacks DNA for checking. Looked up from germline, CDR1 is SGHVS and CDR2 is FNYEAQ. This CDR3 region has 19 residues. CDR3 residues: CASSLGPGAERECTDTQYF.

The chain recombines TRBV10-3 with TRBJ2-2; TCRdb picks TRBD2, but there is no DNA to check that call. This CDR3 region has 15 residues. Looked up from germline, CDR1 is ENHRY and CDR2 is SYGVKD. CDR3 amino acids: CAIRGTSGNVGELFF.

The rearrangement joins TRBV29-1 to TRBJ2-7. Germline V gene data show CDR1 as SQVTM and CDR2 as ANQGSEA. This CDR3 contains 13 residues. This chain's CDR3 is CSVDRRNYYEQYF.

This chain connects TRBV9 to TRBJ2-3; the D call from TCRdb, TRBD1, cannot be confirmed without DNA. CDR1 and CDR2 (germline): SGDLS, YYNGEE. This CDR3 is 16 amino acids long. The CDR3 loop reads CASSSPMGGSRDTQYF.

The chain is built from TRBV20-1 and TRBJ2-4; as DNA is missing, the TRBD2 call by TCRdb cannot be tested. CDR1 is DFQATT, CDR2 SNEGSKA, per germline (reference sequence). This CDR3 region has 13 residues. The CDR3 protein is CSAPAGRGNIQYF.

The chain combines TRBV5-1 with TRBJ2-4; absent DNA, TCRdb's TRBD1 call cannot be checked. The CDR3 has 15 amino acids. CDR1 and CDR2 from the germline V gene are SGHRS and YFSETQ. CDR3 region: CASSPMVRDPVVQYF.

The chain joins TRBV19 to TRBJ1-5. Germline V gene sequence: CDR1 LNHDA, CDR2 SQIVND (reference sequence). This CDR3 spans 15 amino acids. The CDR3 region is CASSLRAYPNQPQHF.

The chain combines TRBV2 with TRBJ1-1; checking the TCRdb D call of TRBD1 is not possible without DNA. CDR1 and CDR2 (germline): SNHLY, FYNNEI. The CDR3 extends over 13 amino acids. This chain's CDR3 is CASLIQGNTEAFF.

This rearrangement joins TRBV5-5 to TRBJ2-1; TCRdb's D call of TRBD2 is untestable without DNA. The CDR3 spans 15 residues. Germline CDR1 and CDR2: SGHKS and YYEKEE (reference sequence). The chain's CDR3 is CASTLGGSSYNEQFF.

The rearrangement joins TRBV20-1 to TRBJ2-1; the D call from TCRdb, TRBD1, cannot be confirmed without DNA. This CDR3 is 14 amino acids long. Germline V lookup: CDR1 DFQATT, CDR2 SNEGSKA (reference sequence). The CDR3 spells CSATDKGWDNEQFF.

CDR3 protein: CSGEVQVNEQFF. V usage is TRBV29-1 and J usage is TRBJ2-1. The V gene's germline CDR1 is SQVTM and CDR2 ANQGSEA. The CDR3 has 12 amino acids.

The chain has TRBV12-3 or TRBV12-4 and TRBJ2-1; TCRdb proposes TRBD1, but this gene call is untestable without DNA. This CDR3 is built from 15 residues. The chain's CDR3 is CASSLWGQGSEWQFF.

The chain carries TRBV27 and TRBJ1-5; TCRdb designates TRBD1, a call that cannot be tested without DNA. This CDR3 region has 12 residues. Germline V lookup: CDR1 MNHEY, CDR2 SMNVEV (reference sequence). CDR3 loop: CASSLRGQPQHF.

V and J are TRBV10-3 and TRBJ2-3. Looked up from germline, CDR1 is ENHRY and CDR2 is SYGVKD. The CDR3 has 15 residues. This CDR3 is CAISNTGVLTDTQYF.

J is TRBJ1-1 and V is TRBV5-1. The germline gives CDR1 SGHRS, CDR2 YFSETQ. The length of the CDR3 is 13 residues. CDR3: CASSLESRDEAFF.

The chain uses TRBV6-1 and TRBJ1-1; TCRdb proposes TRBD1, but this gene call is untestable without DNA. Germline CDR1 MNHNS, CDR2 SASEGT. CDR3 length equals 12 residues. The CDR3 protein is CAIERGNTEAFF.

The V gene is TRBV4-3, the J gene TRBJ2-1; the TCRdb call, TRBD1, lacks DNA for checking. Germline CDR1 is LGHNA and CDR2 is YSLEER. This CDR3 contains 15 residues. CDR3 sequence: CASSQGTGLYNEQFF.

This chain joins TRBV5-5 and TRBJ1-2; no DNA is available, so the TRBD1 call from TCRdb remains unchecked. CDR1 and CDR2 (germline): SGHKS, YYEKEE (reference sequence). The length of the CDR3 is 14 residues. This CDR3 is CASSYDRGRNGYTF.

The rearrangement uses TRBV15 and TRBJ2-5. The CDR3 runs to 14 residues. The germline CDR1 and CDR2 sequences are LNHNV and YYDKDF (reference sequence). The CDR3 sequence is CATSRGADQETQYF.

The chain links TRBV7-9 to TRBJ2-5. Germline lookup yields CDR1 SEHNR and CDR2 FQNEAQ (reference sequence). This CDR3 contains 12 residues. The CDR3 spells CASLSRKETQYF.

J is TRBJ1-2 and V is TRBV7-9. CDR1 and CDR2 (germline): SEHNR, FQNEAQ (reference sequence). The CDR3 has 14 residues. The chain's CDR3 is CAIKAGEGVYGYTF. The variable domain in full, completed from reference TRBV7-9 and TRBJ1-2, reads DTGVSQNPRHKITKRGQNVTFRCDPISEHNRLYWYRQTLGQGPEFLTYFQNEAQLEKSRLLSDRFSAERPKGSFSTLEIQRTEQGDSAMYLCAIKAGEGVYGYTFGSGTRLTVV.

V usage is TRBV7-2 and J usage is TRBJ2-3; the D gene TCRdb calls, TRBD1, cannot be checked with no DNA. The V gene's germline CDR1 is SGHTA and CDR2 FQGNSA. The CDR3 is 15 amino acids. This CDR3 reads CASSGGQGRGDTQYF.

This sequence joins TRBV12-3 or TRBV12-4 and TRBJ1-1. This CDR3 comprises 16 residues. The CDR3 spells CASSLSDLGMFTEAFF.